The rows below give T cell receptor beta chains drawn from one sample of a study of breast tumors, draining lymph nodes, adjacent tissues. Via MiXCR, TCRdb re-called the multiplex PCR reads, giving one row per CDR3 protein. Of 150,000 to 200,000 distinct CDR3 sequences listed, 30% to 35% were seen once; the top ten hold 4.3%. Sequenced sample: axillary lymph node tissue. Source of these receptors: a female donor with breast cancer. Some clones in this sample may be carry-over from other donors' samples. Both conserved end residues are trimmed from each CDR3. Each record gives: CDR3 protein, J gene, V gene.

cdr3_aa: ASSLDQGTPTGELF; j_call: TRBJ2-2; v_call: TRBV11-3
cdr3_aa: ASSSSPTGVEKLF; j_call: TRBJ1-4; v_call: TRBV5-5
cdr3_aa: SAIPGLAFTNEQF; j_call: TRBJ2-1; v_call: TRBV20-1
cdr3_aa: ASSQGLGVYGANVLT; j_call: TRBJ2-6; v_call: TRBV4-2
cdr3_aa: SAIRDRNTGELF; j_call: TRBJ2-2; v_call: TRBV20-1
cdr3_aa: ATEEDRGHSNQPQH; j_call: TRBJ1-5; v_call: TRBV10-3
cdr3_aa: ASSLAETGVYNEQF; j_call: TRBJ2-1; v_call: TRBV7-6
cdr3_aa: ASSLNMGTDTQY; j_call: TRBJ2-3; v_call: TRBV27
cdr3_aa: ASSLRQGSSPLH; j_call: TRBJ1-6; v_call: TRBV12-3/TRBV12-4
cdr3_aa: ASSLRPDYGNTIY; j_call: TRBJ1-3; v_call: TRBV12-3/TRBV12-4
cdr3_aa: ASDMGGSNEQF; j_call: TRBJ2-1; v_call: TRBV13
cdr3_aa: SATLSGGGWTGELF; j_call: TRBJ2-2; v_call: TRBV20-1